One sample yielded the 4 T cell receptor beta chains listed below, sequenced in a study of blood T cell repertoires in COVID-19. Produced via immunoSEQ multiplex PCR; TCRdb's table is partial and in-frame only. The table has fewer than 700,000 clones, 85% to 90% seen once; the top ten hold 7.5% to 9.5%. The material sequenced was peripheral blood. The receptors originated from a woman between 45 and 60 years old with COVID-19, enrolled during active disease.

Remarks on this clone: Other DNA sequences from this sample encode an identical CDR3 as well. This rearrangement joins TRBV6-5 to TRBJ1-1; possible D gene TRBD1, 6 bases. The germline V gene encodes CDR1 MNHEY and CDR2 SVGAGI. This CDR3 is built from 13 residues. The V end was cut by 6 bases, the J end by 0 bases, with 8 bases between. The CDR3 reads CASRRTVNTEAFF. In DNA form, the CDR3 reads TGTGCCAGCAGGAGGACAGTGAACACTGAAGCTTTCTTT.

This clone was observed a handful of times. Here the CDR3 DNA reads TGTGCCAGCAGTATCGACAATTACGAGCAGTACTTC. Its protein is CASSIDNYEQYF. V usage is TRBV12-3 or TRBV12-4 and J usage is TRBJ2-7; D is undetermined. The CDR3 extends over 12 amino acids. The V end was cut by 5 bases, the J end by 4 bases, with 9 bases between.

The V call is TRBV19, the J call TRBJ2-5; perhaps TRBD2 as D (6 bases). The CDR3 totals 14 residues. Per germline, CDR1 LNHDA and CDR2 SQIVND (reference sequence). Trimming cost V 3 bases and J 4 bases, with 12 bases left between them. CDR3 loop: CASSIWGLGETQYF. In DNA, the CDR3 is TGTGCCAGTAGTATCTGGGGACTTGGAGAGACCCAGTACTTC.

The chain employs TRBV6-6 and TRBJ1-6; TRBD1 aligns across 10 bases. V shed 7 bases and J 6 bases; nucleotides not matched to a gene: 9. The germline V gene encodes CDR1 MNHNY and CDR2 SVGAGI (reference sequence). The CDR3 is 16 residues long. Written as DNA, the CDR3 is TGTGCCAGCACCAACCGACAGGGGGCGTCTAATTCACCCCTCCACTTT. It is translated as CASTNRQGASNSPLHF.